The clone carrying this T cell receptor (beta chain) has a single count. Its target is unknown. These data are taken from a study of PD-1 blockade in classical Hodgkin lymphoma. Study-wide results and caveats: Newly diagnosed patients reportedly had lower baseline TCR diversity than healthy donors. Factors driving the repertoire differences, possibly disease activity or prior therapy, remain undefined.

Losses at the gene ends were 0 bases for V and 7 bases for J; bases not matched to a gene: 4. The V gene's germline CDR1 is SGHRS and CDR2 YFSETQ. CDR3 size: 14 residues. Generated by immunoSEQ multiplex PCR, the TCRdb table keeps only in-frame clones and is missing some. The sample contains 20,000 to 25,000 clones, more than 90% of which appear only once. The time point was: newly diagnosed, previously untreated cHL patient sample. Thawed PBMCs underwent magnetic negative selection to yield purified CD4+ T cells. Researchers used newly diagnosed, untreated classical Hodgkin lymphoma PBMCs for comparison.

The chain carries TRBV5-1 and TRBJ2-1; 7 nucleotides match TRBD2. The sample comprised CD4+ T cells from blood. The sequence was obtained from a human donor with classical Hodgkin lymphoma. The CDR3 loop is CASSLGLAGNEQFF. The CDR3 DNA reads as TGCGCCAGCAGCTTGGGACTAGCTGGGAATGAGCAGTTCTTC.